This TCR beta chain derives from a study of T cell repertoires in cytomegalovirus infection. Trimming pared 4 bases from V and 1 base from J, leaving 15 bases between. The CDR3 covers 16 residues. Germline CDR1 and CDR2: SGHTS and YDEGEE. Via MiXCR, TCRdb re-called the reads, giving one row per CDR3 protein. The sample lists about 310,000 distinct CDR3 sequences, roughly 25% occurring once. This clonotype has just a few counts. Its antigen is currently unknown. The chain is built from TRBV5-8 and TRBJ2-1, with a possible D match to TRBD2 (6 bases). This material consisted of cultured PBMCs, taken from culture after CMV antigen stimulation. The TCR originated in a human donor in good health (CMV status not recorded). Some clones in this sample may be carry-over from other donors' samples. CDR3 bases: TGTGCCAGCAGCGGATCCGGACTAACATCCTACAATGAGCAGTTCTTC. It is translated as CASSGSGLTSYNEQFF.